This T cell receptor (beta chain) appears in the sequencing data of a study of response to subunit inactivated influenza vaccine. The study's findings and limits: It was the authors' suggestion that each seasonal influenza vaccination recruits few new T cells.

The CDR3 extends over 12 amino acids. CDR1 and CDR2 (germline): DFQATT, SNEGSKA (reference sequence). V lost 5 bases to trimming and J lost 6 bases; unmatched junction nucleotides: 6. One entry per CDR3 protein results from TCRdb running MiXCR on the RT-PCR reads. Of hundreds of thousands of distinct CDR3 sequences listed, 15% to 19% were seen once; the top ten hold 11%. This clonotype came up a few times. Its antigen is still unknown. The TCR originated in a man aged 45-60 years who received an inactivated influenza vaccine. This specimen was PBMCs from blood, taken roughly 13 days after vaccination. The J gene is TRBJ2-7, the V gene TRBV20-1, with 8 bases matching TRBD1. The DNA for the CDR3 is TGCAGTGCTGGTCCGGGACAGGCCGAGCAGTACTTC. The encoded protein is CSAGPGQAEQYF.